This T cell receptor beta chain was documented in a study of T cell changes during pregnancy in multiple sclerosis. Assay used: immunoSEQ multiplex PCR; TCRdb lists only in-frame clones, some missing. The sample includes 53,000 or so clones, roughly 94% of them seen just once. Here the sequenced sample was CD4+ T cells from peripheral blood mononuclear cells, taken in the second trimester of pregnancy. The clonotype originates from a female donor with multiple sclerosis, enrolled in a pregnancy study.

CDR3: CASSQVGGDSPLHF. The CDR3 coding sequence is TGCGCCAGCAGCCAAGTTGGAGGGGATTCACCCCTCCACTTT. The chain recombines TRBV4-1 with TRBJ1-6; possibly TRBD1 for D (5 bases). The V and J ends lost 1 base and 8 bases respectively, with 9 bases between them. The CDR3 runs 14 residues. The germline CDR1 and CDR2 sequences are MGHRA and YSYEKL.